This T cell receptor (beta chain) derives from a study of blood T cell repertoires in COVID-19. Study summary: Samples of COVID-19 (acute and convalescent) were obtained from the United States, Italy and Spain. T cells, B-cell-depleted T cells, or PBMCs supplied cDNA or gDNA.

Per the study methods: How many nucleated cells were present was estimated from reference gene primer amplification. Sequencing used immunoSEQ multiplex PCR; TCRdb keeps in-frame clones, though not all of them. V and J calls and clone size are as listed in that table; D and trimming were resolved from the DNA. The sample records more than 90,000 clones, 85% to 95% being singletons. The CDR3 totals 13 residues. The V end was cut by 0 bases, the J end by 1 base, with 3 bases between. The germline gives CDR1 WNHNN, CDR2 SYGVQD (reference sequence). The chain recombines TRBV10-1 with TRBJ1-2, with D uncertain. The sample consisted of peripheral blood. The clonotype comes from a man aged 45-65 years with active COVID-19. The DNA for the CDR3 is TGCGCCAGCAGTGAGTCCGTTAACTATGGCTACACCTTC. Protein: CASSESVNYGYTF.